The clone carrying this T cell receptor beta chain was counted many times. Its antigen is not identified. This record belongs to a study of early T cells in non-severe SARS-CoV-2 infection. Across the whole study: RNA in bulk from unsorted whole blood was sequenced, and chains were unpaired.

Individual cDNA molecules each received unique molecular identifiers attached to them. TCRdb re-derived calls from the 5' RACE reads in MiXCR, one entry per CDR3 protein. The sample holds around 52,000 distinct CDR3 sequences, 6% to 7% seen once. The germline V gene encodes CDR1 SGDLS and CDR2 YYNGEE. V shed 3 bases and J 1 base; nucleotides not matched to a gene: 4. This CDR3 region has 17 residues. Study findings and constraints: Private and CD4 specificities were missed by VDJdb matching, skewed to anti-spike CD8.

This sequence was found in an adult who was a healthcare worker with PCR-confirmed SARS-CoV-2 infection or an uninfected control (not recorded which). Specimen: whole blood. J is TRBJ2-3 and V is TRBV9; 14 bases are shared with TRBD2. The CDR3 reads CASSGVGLAGGTDTQYF. DNA for the CDR3: TGTGCCAGCAGCGGGGTGGGACTAGCGGGGGGCACAGATACGCAGTATTTT.